The 21 T cell receptor beta chains reported below all come from one sample, sequenced in a study of blood T cell repertoires in COVID-19. The repertoire was sequenced with immunoSEQ multiplex PCR; TCRdb's copy has only in-frame clones and lacks some. This sample has about 98,000 clones, with roughly four fifths found just once. Input material: peripheral blood. The receptors originated from a man in his 60s with acute or convalescent COVID-19.

The rearrangement links TRBV5-4 to TRBJ2-3, with a weak D call TRBD2 (5 bases). This CDR3 has 15 residues. V gave up 3 bases and J gave up 4 bases, with 15 bases separating them. Germline loops: CDR1 SGHNT, CDR2 YYREEE (reference sequence). This CDR3 is CASSSPGGDADTQYF. The CDR3 DNA is TGTGCCAGCAGCTCCCCCGGAGGAGACGCAGATACGCAGTATTTT.

The sample holds one count of this clone. This chain links TRBV2 with TRBJ1-1; 7 bases align to TRBD1. The germline gives CDR1 SNHLY, CDR2 FYNNEI. Germline trimming cut 6 bases from V and 1 base from J; bases unmatched to any gene: 8. The CDR3 totals 15 residues. Here the CDR3 DNA reads TGTGCCAGCAGGGTGGGTGGGACAGCGAACACTGAAGCTTTCTTT. Translation gives CASRVGGTANTEAFF.

This clone was observed a few times. The V and J genes are TRBV30 and TRBJ1-6; D not certain. The CDR3 has 15 residues. Germline lookup yields CDR1 GTSNPN and CDR2 SVGIG (reference sequence). V was pared by 8 bases and J by 0 bases, with 14 bases between. The CDR3 loop reads CAGGLSSSYNSPLHF. The CDR3 bases are TGTGCCGGAGGGCTGTCGAGCTCCTATAATTCACCCCTCCACTTT.

The chain is built from TRBV9 and TRBJ2-7; D is perhaps TRBD1 (6 bases). V was pared by 4 bases and J by 2 bases, with 19 bases between. The CDR3 runs to 16 residues. Germline CDR1 and CDR2: SGDLS and YYNGEE. CDR3 sequence (DNA): TGTGCCAGCAGCCCGAGAGGGGTCAGGGGCGCCTACGAGCAGTACTTC. This sequence encodes CASSPRGVRGAYEQYF. Drawing the rest from reference TRBV9 and TRBJ2-7, the complete variable domain is DSGVTQTPKHLITATGQRVTLRCSPRSGDLSVYWYQQSLDQGLQFLIQYYNGEERAKGNILERFSAQQFPDLHSELNLSSLELGDSALYFCASSPRGVRGAYEQYFGPGTRLTVT.

The rearrangement joins TRBV2 to TRBJ2-7; 8 nucleotides line up with TRBD2. Germline loops: CDR1 SNHLY, CDR2 FYNNEI. The V gene end was trimmed by 6 bases and the J gene end by 3 bases; junction bases not matched to a gene: 7. This CDR3 region has 14 residues. This CDR3 is CASRPTGTSYEQYF. For the CDR3, the DNA is TGTGCCAGCAGGCCCACCGGGACTAGCTACGAGCAGTACTTC.

The V gene is TRBV7-9, the J gene TRBJ1-4, with a weak D call TRBD1 (5 bases). The CDR3 is 11 residues long. Germline loops: CDR1 SEHNR, CDR2 FQNEAQ (reference sequence). V lost 6 bases and J lost 7, with 6 bases in between. In DNA form, the CDR3 reads TGTGCCAGCAGTACAGGTGAAAAACTGTTTTTT. Translated, it gives CASSTGEKLFF.

The chain recombines TRBV6-5 with TRBJ2-5; 7 bases are a match to TRBD2. This CDR3 is 13 amino acids long. V shed 7 bases and J 6 bases; nucleotides not matched to a gene: 8. Germline V gene lookup returns CDR1 MNHEY and CDR2 SVGAGI. CDR3 DNA: TGTGCCAGCACCCAGGCGGGGGTAAAGACCCAGTACTTC. Protein: CASTQAGVKTQYF.

This chain links TRBV6-5 with TRBJ1-1; 7 nucleotides agree with TRBD1. CDR1 and CDR2 (germline): MNHEY, SVGAGI. With 4 bases clipped from V and 4 bases from J, the junction kept 3 bases outside the gene matches. The CDR3 is 13 residues long. The CDR3 reads CASSSQGFTEAFF. In DNA form, the CDR3 reads TGTGCCAGCAGTTCACAGGGGTTCACTGAAGCTTTCTTT.

Only one count was recorded for this clone. The chain couples TRBV27 to TRBJ1-2, with a possible D match to TRBD1 (5 bases). Trimming shortened V by 5 bases and J by 4 bases, and 14 bases separated the two germline ends. CDR1 and CDR2 (germline): MNHEY, SMNVEV (reference sequence). The CDR3 has 14 residues. The CDR3 sequence: CASSPRQSLYGYTF. CDR3 nucleotide sequence: TGTGCCAGCAGTCCCAGACAGAGCCTCTATGGCTACACCTTC.

The chain has TRBV28 and TRBJ1-4, with no clear D. Germline loops: CDR1 MDHEN, CDR2 SYDVKM. The CDR3 has 14 amino acids. The V end was cut by 6 bases, the J end by 8 bases, with 16 bases between. CDR3 loop: CASRNLRGLEKLFF. Here the CDR3 DNA reads TGTGCCAGCAGAAACTTACGGGGATTGGAAAAACTGTTTTTT.

This sequence joins TRBV30 and TRBJ1-2; 9 nucleotides match TRBD1. This CDR3 has 12 amino acids. Germline V gives CDR1 GTSNPN, CDR2 SVGIG (reference sequence). The J segment lost 1 base and the V segment lost 8 bases, leaving 2 bases of the junction unmatched. The CDR3 sequence is CAQTGGNYGYTF. The CDR3 nucleotides are TGTGCCCAGACAGGGGGTAACTATGGCTACACCTTC.

The chain joins TRBV7-9 to TRBJ1-2, with D hard to call. The V gene's germline CDR1 is SEHNR and CDR2 FQNEAQ (reference sequence). The CDR3 has 15 residues. Between the trimmed V and J ends, which lost 1 base and 5 bases, there was a span of 14 bases. This CDR3 is CASSLDPGVRYGYTF. CDR3 DNA: TGTGCCAGCAGCTTAGATCCGGGTGTACGGTATGGCTACACCTTC.

The rearrangement uses TRBV25-1 and TRBJ2-3, with a possible D match to TRBD1 (5 bases). Germline V CDR1 and CDR2: MGHDK, SYGVNS. The CDR3 loop spans 16 amino acids. Trimming pared 6 bases from V and 0 bases from J, leaving 16 bases between. The DNA of the CDR3 is TGTGCCAGCAGCCCATACTCCCAGGGCAGCACAGATACGCAGTATTTT. Translation gives CASSPYSQGSTDTQYF.

The DNA for the CDR3 is TGTGCCATACGGACAGGGGGGAACACTGAAGCTTTCTTT. This sequence encodes CAIRTGGNTEAFF. V and J are TRBV10-3 and TRBJ1-1, with 10 positions matching TRBD1. Germline CDR1 reads ENHRY; CDR2 reads SYGVKD. J gave up 1 base and V 9 bases, and 2 bases lay outside the gene matches. The CDR3 length is 13 residues.

This clone came up many times. The rearrangement joins TRBV7-3 to TRBJ2-1; D uncertain. The CDR3 runs to 12 residues. Between the trimmed V and J ends, which lost 2 bases and 5 bases, there was a span of 4 bases. Germline CDR1 reads SGHTA; CDR2 reads FQGTGA. In nucleotides, the CDR3 is TGTGCCAGCAGCTTACGGGACAATGAGCAGTTCTTC. Translation gives CASSLRDNEQFF.

The chain recombines TRBV7-7 with TRBJ2-3, with a tentative D call TRBD2 (5 bases). The CDR3 sequence is 15 residues long. Germline V CDR1 and CDR2: SSHAT, FNYEAQ (reference sequence). V was pared by 8 bases and J by 0 bases, with 15 bases between. The chain's CDR3 is CASPRRPASTDTQYF. The CDR3 DNA reads TGTGCCAGCCCCAGGAGGCCAGCTAGCACAGATACGCAGTATTTT.

The chain has TRBV18 and TRBJ2-2, with a tentative D call TRBD1 (6 bases). In germline, CDR1 is KGHSH, CDR2 LQKENI. This CDR3 has 17 amino acids. The germline V and J ends were trimmed by 3 bases and 2 bases, with 16 bases remaining between them. The CDR3 region has the DNA TGTGCCAGCTCACCTACCCTACCGGGACAAAACACCGGGGAGCTGTTTTTT. This sequence encodes CASSPTLPGQNTGELFF.

The V gene is TRBV6-2 or TRBV6-3, the J gene TRBJ1-2; 7 bases match TRBD1. The CDR3 has 14 residues. The V gene end was trimmed by 4 bases and the J gene end by 4 bases; junction bases not matched to a gene: 6. Germline assignment: CDR1 MNHEY and CDR2 SVGEGT. The CDR3 is CASSSTGTVYGYTF. Here the CDR3 DNA reads TGTGCCAGCAGTTCAACCGGGACAGTCTATGGCTACACCTTC.

The V gene is TRBV5-4, the J gene TRBJ1-2, with D perhaps matching TRBD1 (5 bases). V was cut by 0 bases and J by 5 bases, with 11 bases left in between. CDR3 length equals 14 residues. The germline gives CDR1 SGHNT, CDR2 YYREEE (reference sequence). In DNA form, the CDR3 reads TGTGCCAGCAGCTTGGAGGGGTTCAGGTATGGCTACACCTTC. Translation gives CASSLEGFRYGYTF.

The chain combines TRBV19 with TRBJ1-2; D gene unclear. V lost 4 bases to trimming and J lost 6 bases, with 9 bases between them. The CDR3 sequence is 12 residues long. CDR1 is LNHDA and CDR2 is SQIVND in the germline V gene (reference sequence). The CDR3 is CASSRGVHGYTF. The CDR3 region has the DNA TGTGCCAGTAGTAGAGGAGTCCATGGCTACACCTTC.

V usage is TRBV2 and J usage is TRBJ1-2; 7 bases are a match to TRBD1. CDR3 size: 14 residues. Germline loops: CDR1 SNHLY, CDR2 FYNNEI. J gave up 0 bases and V 6 bases, and 4 bases lay outside the gene matches. In nucleotides, the CDR3 is TGTGCCAGCAGACGACAGGGAGCTAACTATGGCTACACCTTC. Translating it yields CASRRQGANYGYTF. Drawing the rest from reference TRBV2 and TRBJ1-2, the complete variable domain is EPEVTQTPSHQVTQMGQEVILRCVPISNHLYFYWYRQILGQKVEFLVSFYNNEISEKSEIFDDQFSVERPDGSNFTLKIRSTKLEDSAMYFCASRRQGANYGYTFGSGTRLTVV.